Listed below are T cell receptor beta chains from one sample, sequenced in a study of blood T cell repertoires in COVID-19. TCRdb's copy holds only in-frame clones and misses some; the assay was immunoSEQ multiplex PCR. Among 180,000 or so clones, approximately 89% were seen once, and the ten largest hold around 2.7%. Sequences were obtained from peripheral blood. All receptors derive from a man in his forties or fifties with active or convalescent COVID-19. The CDR3 runs from the conserved cysteine through the conserved F or W. Fields, in order: D gene, J gene, clone size, V gene, CDR3 DNA, CDR3 protein. The D gene is left open where the match is weak. Not all rows give a size; the values are once, few, many and, for expanded clones, a class.

D: .; J: TRBJ2-7; size: .; V: TRBV2; DNA: TGTGCCAGCGTAGAGGGCTGGGAGCAGTACTTC; CDR3: CASVEGWEQYF
D: TRBD1; J: TRBJ1-3; size: .; V: TRBV7-9; DNA: TGTGCCAGCAGAGTGACAGGGGGCTCTGGAAACACCATATATTTT; CDR3: CASRVTGGSGNTIYF
D: .; J: TRBJ2-5; size: .; V: TRBV7-8; DNA: TGTGCCAGCAGCTCTCTATTTAATGGGGCAGAGACCCAGTACTTC; CDR3: CASSSLFNGAETQYF
D: .; J: TRBJ1-2; size: .; V: TRBV27; DNA: TGTGCCAGCAGTTCCTCGGGACACCCTAACTATGGCTACACCTTC; CDR3: CASSSSGHPNYGYTF
D: TRBD2; J: TRBJ2-5; size: .; V: TRBV9; DNA: TGTGCCAGCAGCGTTTCGGGACTAGTGGGCGAGACCCAGTACTTC; CDR3: CASSVSGLVGETQYF
D: TRBD1; J: TRBJ1-2; size: .; V: TRBV4-2; DNA: TGTGCCAGCAGCCAAGGCCCGGGACAGGTCTATGGCTACACCTTC; CDR3: CASSQGPGQVYGYTF
D: TRBD1; J: TRBJ1-2; size: .; V: TRBV9; DNA: TGTGCCAGCAGCCCCAAACACCCGGGACAGGGGTTTTATGGCTACACCTTC; CDR3: CASSPKHPGQGFYGYTF
D: .; J: TRBJ1-3; size: .; V: TRBV4-2; DNA: TGTGCCAGCAGCCATTCAAGGGGAGGGGTTACCTCGAGAAACACCATATATTTT; CDR3: CASSHSRGGVTSRNTIYF
D: TRBD1; J: TRBJ2-7; size: .; V: TRBV2; DNA: TGTGCCAGCAGTGCGGGGACAGATAGCTCCTACGAGCAGTACTTC; CDR3: CASSAGTDSSYEQYF
D: .; J: TRBJ1-1; size: .; V: TRBV9; DNA: TGTGCCAGCAGCGTCGACCAGGGTGAGGCCACTGAAGCTTTCTTT; CDR3: CASSVDQGEATEAFF
D: TRBD2; J: TRBJ2-1; size: .; V: TRBV4-1; DNA: TGCGCCAGCAGCCAACCGGGACTAGCGGATTTCTCCTACAATGAGCAGTTCTTC; CDR3: CASSQPGLADFSYNEQFF
D: .; J: TRBJ2-1; size: .; V: TRBV4-1; DNA: TGCGCCAGCAGCCAACCCCGGGAGGGGGCCCGTTGGGAGCAGTTCTTC; CDR3: CASSQPREGARWEQFF
D: .; J: TRBJ2-2; size: .; V: TRBV2; DNA: TGTGCCAGCAGTGTCGAGATACAGTCAGGGGAGCTGTTTTTT; CDR3: CASSVEIQSGELFF
D: .; J: TRBJ2-2; size: .; V: TRBV6-6; DNA: TGTGCCACCTTATATACAGGATATCCCGGGGAGCTGTTTTTT; CDR3: CATLYTGYPGELFF
D: .; J: TRBJ1-2; size: .; V: TRBV9; DNA: TGTGCCAGCAGCCACAGGGCCGAGACCGTTGGGACGATCTATGGCTACACCTTC; CDR3: CASSHRAETVGTIYGYTF
D: .; J: TRBJ1-2; size: .; V: TRBV11-1; DNA: TGTGCCAGCAGCTCCAGGGGAAGTAACTATGGCTACACCTTC; CDR3: CASSSRGSNYGYTF
D: .; J: TRBJ1-2; size: .; V: TRBV5-1; DNA: TGCGCCAGCAGCCCGAACAGAGAAGCTAACTATGGCTACACCTTC; CDR3: CASSPNREANYGYTF
D: .; J: TRBJ2-6; size: once; V: TRBV6-5; DNA: TGTGCCAGCAGTTACTCGAGGGCTGGGGCCAACGTCCTGACTTTC; CDR3: CASSYSRAGANVLTF
D: TRBD1; J: TRBJ1-2; size: .; V: TRBV4-3; DNA: TGCGCCAGCAGCCAAGACCCTCAGGGGGCGAGCTATGGCTACACCTTC; CDR3: CASSQDPQGASYGYTF
D: .; J: TRBJ1-2; size: .; V: TRBV7-9; DNA: TGTGCCAGCAGCCCGGGGTCCCCTGGCTACACCTTC; CDR3: CASSPGSPGYTF
D: .; J: TRBJ2-2; size: .; V: TRBV5-8; DNA: TGTGCCAGCAGCTTCAGACAGACTTATACGAACACCGGGGAGCTGTTTTTT; CDR3: CASSFRQTYTNTGELFF
D: TRBD1; J: TRBJ2-7; size: .; V: TRBV7-9; DNA: TGTGCCAGCAGCCCGAGGACAGGGGTTTACGAGCAGTACTTC; CDR3: CASSPRTGVYEQYF
D: TRBD1; J: TRBJ1-3; size: once; V: TRBV7-8; DNA: TGTGCCAGCAGCTTAGCGCGGACAGGAGGAAACACCATATATTTT; CDR3: CASSLARTGGNTIYF
D: TRBD2; J: TRBJ2-5; size: .; V: TRBV19; DNA: TGTGCCAGTAGTAAGGGACTAGCGGGCCAACGAGAGACCCAGTACTTC; CDR3: CASSKGLAGQRETQYF
D: .; J: TRBJ1-2; size: .; V: TRBV9; DNA: TGTGCCAGCAGCGTACAGGGTGACTATGGCTACACCTTC; CDR3: CASSVQGDYGYTF
D: .; J: TRBJ1-6; size: .; V: TRBV6-1; DNA: TGTGCCAGCAGTGAGCGCTCGACAGCCTATAATTCACCCCTCCACTTT; CDR3: CASSERSTAYNSPLHF
D: TRBD2; J: TRBJ2-3; size: .; V: TRBV5-4; DNA: TGTGCCAGCAGCGGCGGACTAGCGGGGGCCGGCACAGATACGCAGTATTTT; CDR3: CASSGGLAGAGTDTQYF
D: .; J: TRBJ1-6; size: .; V: TRBV30; DNA: TGTGCCTGGAGTGACCTAAAACCGGGCTCCTATAATTCACCCCTCCACTTT; CDR3: CAWSDLKPGSYNSPLHF
D: TRBD2; J: TRBJ2-1; size: .; V: TRBV4-1; DNA: TGCGCCAGCAGCCACCCATTAGTCTGGGGGGGGGAGCAGTTCTTC; CDR3: CASSHPLVWGGEQFF
D: TRBD1; J: TRBJ1-5; size: .; V: TRBV9; DNA: TGTGCCAGCAGCAAGCAGGGGGCTGATCAGCCCCAGCATTTT; CDR3: CASSKQGADQPQHF
D: TRBD2; J: TRBJ2-5; size: .; V: TRBV7-9; DNA: TGTGCCAGCAGCTTCCCTAGCGGGGGGGCGAAAGAGACCCAGTACTTC; CDR3: CASSFPSGGAKETQYF
D: .; J: TRBJ1-6; size: .; V: TRBV11-2; DNA: TGTGCCAGCAGCTTAGAATCGGGACAAAGCCTCCACTTT; CDR3: CASSLESGQSLHF
D: .; J: TRBJ2-7; size: .; V: TRBV5-8; DNA: TGTGCCAGCAGCTTGGTACAGGCATCCTACGAGCAGTACTTC; CDR3: CASSLVQASYEQYF
D: .; J: TRBJ1-2; size: .; V: TRBV3-1/TRBV3-2; DNA: TGTGCCAGCAGCCAAGTTTCAGTTCAAGGCTACACCTTC; CDR3: CASSQVSVQGYTF
D: TRBD1; J: TRBJ1-5; size: .; V: TRBV29-1; DNA: TGCAGCGTCGCGGACAGGGTAGGCAATCAGCCCCAGCATTTT; CDR3: CSVADRVGNQPQHF
D: .; J: TRBJ1-2; size: .; V: TRBV14; DNA: TGTGCCAGCAGCCGAGATTATAACTATGGCTACACCTTC; CDR3: CASSRDYNYGYTF
D: TRBD1; J: TRBJ1-4; size: .; V: TRBV6-5; DNA: TGTGCCAGTTCTACAGGGGGGGAAAAACTGTTTTTT; CDR3: CASSTGGEKLFF
D: TRBD1; J: TRBJ2-7; size: .; V: TRBV12-3/TRBV12-4; DNA: TGTGCCAGCCGGGACAGGGACACCTACGAGCAGTACTTC; CDR3: CASRDRDTYEQYF
D: .; J: TRBJ2-2; size: .; V: TRBV5-1; DNA: TGCGCCAGCAGCTTGGCCGCTAGGAACACCGGGGAGCTGTTTTTT; CDR3: CASSLAARNTGELFF
D: TRBD1; J: TRBJ1-5; size: .; V: TRBV10-1; DNA: TGCGCCAGCAGTGAGACCGGGACAGGGCTTCAGCCCCAGCATTTT; CDR3: CASSETGTGLQPQHF
D: .; J: TRBJ1-4; size: .; V: TRBV6-5; DNA: TGTGCCAGCAGACGCTCAGGTGCTAATGAAAAACTGTTTTTT; CDR3: CASRRSGANEKLFF
D: .; J: TRBJ1-1; size: .; V: TRBV5-4; DNA: TGTGCCAGCAGAACCGGAGGCCCGAACACTGAAGCTTTCTTT; CDR3: CASRTGGPNTEAFF
D: .; J: TRBJ2-6; size: .; V: TRBV10-2; DNA: TGCGCCAGCAGTGACTGGGCGTTAGGGGCGTCTGGGGCCAACGTCCTGACTTTC; CDR3: CASSDWALGASGANVLTF
D: .; J: TRBJ1-3; size: .; V: TRBV11-2; DNA: TGTGCCAGCAGCACCCCGAAGGGGGGGTCTGGAAACACCATATATTTT; CDR3: CASSTPKGGSGNTIYF
D: .; J: TRBJ2-2; size: once; V: TRBV4-2; DNA: TGTGCCAGCAGCCAAGTGACGGGTGGAACCGGGGAGCTGTTTTTT; CDR3: CASSQVTGGTGELFF
D: .; J: TRBJ1-3; size: .; V: TRBV7-2; DNA: TGTGCCAGCAGCTTAGGGTACGGGGGCTCTGGAAACACCATATATTTT; CDR3: CASSLGYGGSGNTIYF
D: TRBD1; J: TRBJ2-5; size: .; V: TRBV6-6; DNA: TGTGCCAGCAGTTACCTAGACAGGGGAGATGAGACCCAGTACTTC; CDR3: CASSYLDRGDETQYF
D: TRBD2; J: TRBJ2-1; size: .; V: TRBV5-4; DNA: TGTGCCAGCAGCTTGTCGGGGGGTGATGGGCATGAGCAGTTCTTC; CDR3: CASSLSGGDGHEQFF
D: TRBD1; J: TRBJ1-5; size: .; V: TRBV19; DNA: TGTGCCAGTAGTATCCCGGGACAGGTTAGCAATCAGCCCCAGCATTTT; CDR3: CASSIPGQVSNQPQHF
D: .; J: TRBJ1-1; size: .; V: TRBV5-6; DNA: TGTGCCAGCAGCTTGGGTTCGGGGTGGCCTGAAGCTTTCTTT; CDR3: CASSLGSGWPEAFF
D: TRBD1; J: TRBJ2-3; size: .; V: TRBV29-1; DNA: TGCAGCGTTGAAGGGAGGGTAACAGGGGGAAGGATGCGGACAGATACGCAGTATTTT; CDR3: CSVEGRVTGGRMRTDTQYF
D: .; J: TRBJ1-1; size: .; V: TRBV6-5; DNA: TGTGCCAGCAGTTACTCGAACCCAGGGGAAGCTGAAGCTTTCTTT; CDR3: CASSYSNPGEAEAFF
D: .; J: TRBJ1-5; size: once; V: TRBV9; DNA: TGTGCCAGCACCCCCGGGGGGGGTGGCAATCAGCCCCAGCATTTT; CDR3: CASTPGGGGNQPQHF
D: .; J: TRBJ1-2; size: .; V: TRBV11-2; DNA: TGTGCCAGCAGCCCGCTTACAGGGAGAGACTATGGCTACACCTTC; CDR3: CASSPLTGRDYGYTF
D: TRBD1; J: TRBJ2-3; size: .; V: TRBV3-1/TRBV3-2; DNA: TGTGCCAGCAGCCAAACAGGGGTTGGTATCACAGATACGCAGTATTTT; CDR3: CASSQTGVGITDTQYF